The T cell receptor (beta chain) described here comes from a study of cytomegalovirus exposure and HLA in healthy donors. The germline V gene encodes CDR1 SNHLY and CDR2 FYNNEI. The CDR3 sequence is 15 residues long. A remark on this clone: What it binds is not known. A junction boundary mismatches the germline segment, possibly from a read error. The identical CDR3 is also encoded by other nucleotide sequences in the sample.

The primer mix had 60 Vbeta and 13 Jbeta primers. The assay was immunoSEQ multiplex PCR, and TCRdb's table has in-frame clones only and misses some. The data hold around 270,000 clones, with under 90% observed a single time. Study conclusions and caveats: The productive fraction for most TCR beta V segments was about 87% or about 30% in an earlier analysis.

The chain links TRBV2 to TRBJ1-2, with TRBD1 matching over 10 bases. Sequences were obtained from PBMCs. This TCR was recovered from a girl aged 2-10 years in good health and CMV-seronegative. Written as DNA, the CDR3 is TGTGCCAGCCAGGGGATCCGGGACAGGGGAAGTCGCTACACTTTC. This translates into CASQGIRDRGSRYTF.